The text below deals with one TCR beta chain. The data were taken from a study of cytomegalovirus exposure and HLA in healthy donors. The PCR had 60 Vbeta and 13 Jbeta primers. Assay: immunoSEQ multiplex PCR; the TCRdb copy retains only in-frame clones and omits some. The profile shows 73,000 or so clones, around three quarters of them singletons. This sequence was found in a man over 45 in good health and CMV-seronegative. The sequenced sample consisted of PBMCs.

This CDR3 is CASSSREFQFF. The CDR3 DNA reads as TGTGCCAGCAGCTCACGGGAGTTTCAGTTCTTC. The chain is built from TRBV7-2 and TRBJ2-1, with TRBD2 as a possible D gene (6 bases). CDR3 size: 11 residues. Germline-derived CDR1 and CDR2 are SGHTA and FQGNSA. With 4 bases removed from V and 13 bases from J, the gap between germline ends came to 11 bases. The full variable domain, rest sourced from reference TRBV7-2 and TRBJ2-1, is GAGVSQSPSNKVTEKGKDVELRCDPISGHTALYWYRQSLGQGLEFLIYFQGNSAPDKSGLPSDRFSAERTGGSVSTLTIQRTQQEDSAVYLCASSSREFQFFGPGTRLTVL.